This T cell receptor (beta chain) was sequenced for a study of OX40 agonist ivuxolimab in advanced cancers. TCRdb's table, derived via immunoSEQ multiplex PCR, lists solely in-frame clones and lacks some. The table records roughly 64,000 clones, approximately 85% of them present only once. Sequenced material: CD4+ or CD8+ T cells sorted from blood, taken in a trial of the OX40 agonist ivuxolimab. The TCR sequence derives from an adult with an advanced solid tumor such as melanoma, head and neck, liver or kidney cancer.

The CDR3 DNA reads as TGTGCCAGCACCGTGCTTATTAACACTGAAGCTTTCTTT. Translation gives CASTVLINTEAFF. The gene calls are TRBV2 and TRBJ1-1; D is unresolved. This CDR3 contains 13 residues. Per the germline V gene, CDR1 is SNHLY and CDR2 is FYNNEI. With 7 bases removed from V and 2 bases from J, the gap between germline ends came to 11 bases. The entire variable domain, with the rest obtained from reference TRBV2 and TRBJ1-1, is as follows: EPEVTQTPSHQVTQMGQEVILRCVPISNHLYFYWYRQILGQKVEFLVSFYNNEISEKSEIFDDQFSVERPDGSNFTLKIRSTKLEDSAMYFCASTVLINTEAFFGQGTRLTVV.